This TCR beta chain was captured by sequencing in a study of beta chain features in type 1 diabetes (dated by TCRdb to between 2018 and 2020). About the investigation overall: Mean age, gender distribution, total cell number and subset yield were not different between patients and healthy donors. A total of around 100 million sorted cells were examined across all samples, and RNA yield correlated strongly with the number of cells per subset. The study compared TCRB repertoires of sorted circulating CD4+ T cell subsets between recently diagnosed type 1 diabetes patients and matched healthy donors. Whereas all 28 donors provided naive and central memory subsets, regulatory and stem cell-like memory subsets were isolated from just 8 patients and roughly eight healthy donors. Study-wide findings and limitations: Naive, central memory and regulatory TCRB repertoires appeared to be more similar among patients than among healthy donors. At VDJ recombination sites, type 1 diabetes patients had fewer insertions and more deleted nucleotides, which implies abnormalities in thymic rearrangement. PCR may preferentially amplify shorter templates, but because patient and control samples were amplified and corrected together, any resulting skew would affect both groups equally. Only small numbers of individuals were included in the HLA sub-analyses, which left unresolved whether HLA type had any influence on TCRB rearrangement. Sequencing cDNA rather than genomic DNA could over-represent highly expressing activated cells, although activation and CD3 levels did not differ between groups. In all four CD4+ subsets, TCRB CDR3 length was moderately but significantly shorter in type 1 diabetes patients.

Each donor gave one peripheral blood draw, approximately 120 mL on average, collected into heparinised tubes. Naive, central memory, regulatory and stem cell-like memory CD4+ T cells were sorted on a BD FACSAria II using a panel including CD45RO, CCR7, CD25, CD127, CD95 and CD27. Purity was above 98% for every sorted population. PBMCs were isolated immediately by Lymphoprep density gradient centrifugation and stained directly without culture. So that batch effects would be minimized, each experiment stained and sorted samples in pairs, pairing one healthy donor with one patient. V is reduced by 3 bases and J by 4 bases, leaving a spacing of 15 bases between them. There are 15 amino acids in the CDR3, from cysteine to phenylalanine inclusive. Of the read, only the CDR3 DNA is kept; its 45 bases are in frame from base 1. Based on the germline V gene (reference sequence), the CDR1 and CDR2 sequences are LNHDA and SQIVND.

This clone was recorded a few times. The specificity of this receptor is unknown. Nothing much larger sits one base from this clone, and base qualities are not available. The entire isolated RNA was reverse transcribed using the High Capacity cDNA Reverse Transcription Kit, and thus expressed TCRB transcripts were sequenced. Deep immunoSEQ sequencing was applied to naive, central memory and regulatory T cell samples, giving an average of about 3.6 million total reads per sample. Sorted cells were lysed in RLT buffer, and RNA was extracted using DNase-treated RNeasy Micro or Mini kits according to cell number. To prevent cross-contamination, every cell subset was processed on its own, while patient and healthy donor samples were processed together. The immunoSEQ multiplex PCR was used to amplify TCRB sequences from cDNA, yielding 87-bp fragments that span the CDR3 region. The amplicons were sequenced using the Illumina HiSeq platform. For the original study's pipeline: Synthetic template baselines were used to correct PCR bias computationally, reads within Hamming distance 2 were collapsed together, and singletons that could not be merged were discarded. Reads were aligned to IMGT to assign V, D and J genes, CDR3 length, and insertions or deletions at six rearrangement sites. Within each subset, clonotype counts were normalized to the number of sorted cells before true diversity and Gini coefficients were calculated with the tcR R package. Repertoire sharing was quantified using the overlap coefficient calculated on TCRB nucleotide sequences. Out-of-frame TCRB sequences from naive cells were analyzed to stand in for the pre-selection repertoire. What TCRdb holds here is the immuneACCESS table cut down to in-frame rearrangements. Part of the clones is not present; checked against another copy, under half of the missing clones reflect an unresolved V gene, and the others are unexplained. V and J calls plus clone size are reproduced from that table; the DNA served to infer D and trimming. In all, the sample holds roughly 400,000 clones, and around 14% of those were seen once. The biggest ten clones account for 0.035% to 0.045% of the sample.

The chain is assembled from TRBV19 and TRBJ2-5; the D gene is possibly TRBD1 or TRBD2, with 6 bases matching each. The receptor comes from a man younger than 40 in good health. Input material: naive CD4+ T cells from blood. The cell subset or site label, read with the paper, signifies: true naive CD4+ T cells. At the DNA level, the sequence is TGTGCCAGTAGTATTGGACAGCGGGCCGGAGAGACCCAGTACTTC. Its protein product is CASSIGQRAGETQYF.